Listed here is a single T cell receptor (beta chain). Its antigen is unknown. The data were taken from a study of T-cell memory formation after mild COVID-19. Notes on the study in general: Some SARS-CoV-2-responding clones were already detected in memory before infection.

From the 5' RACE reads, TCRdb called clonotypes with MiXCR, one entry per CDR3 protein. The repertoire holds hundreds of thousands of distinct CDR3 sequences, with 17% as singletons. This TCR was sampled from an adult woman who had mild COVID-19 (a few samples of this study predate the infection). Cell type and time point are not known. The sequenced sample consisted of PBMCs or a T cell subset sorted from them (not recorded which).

CDR3 sequence: CASSSPGPGEQFF. The CDR3 DNA sequence: TGTGCCAGCAGCTCTCCGGGTCCCGGGGAGCAGTTCTTC. The gene calls are TRBV6-5 and TRBJ2-1; D is uncertain. Trimming removed 6 bases from V and 10 bases from J, with 16 bases in between. The CDR3 extends over 13 amino acids. The germline gives CDR1 MNHEY, CDR2 SVGAGI.